This T cell receptor beta chain stems from a study of T cells after somatic rescue of genetic block. Sequencing used immunoSEQ multiplex PCR; TCRdb keeps in-frame clones, though not all of them. The repertoire holds 85,000 to 90,000 clones, with 80% to 90% as singletons. Germline V gives CDR1 MDHEN, CDR2 SYDVKM. J gave up 6 bases and V 7 bases, and 10 bases lay outside the gene matches. This CDR3 contains 15 residues. The sample was peripheral blood mononuclear cells (PBMCs). The chain couples TRBV28 to TRBJ2-1; 9 bases line up with TRBD2. This receptor was identified in a woman aged 18-29 years. The CDR3 sequence is CASTQRGAAINEQFF. DNA for the CDR3: TGTGCCAGCACTCAGCGGGGGGCGGCTATCAATGAGCAGTTCTTC.